These 15 T cell receptor beta chains came from one sample sequenced in a study of cytomegalovirus exposure and HLA in healthy donors. Researchers ran the PCR with 60 Vbeta and 13 Jbeta primers. Sequenced by immunoSEQ multiplex PCR; TCRdb stores in-frame clones only, minus some. The sample holds 150,000 to 190,000 clones; 82% are singletons and the top ten take about 6.4%. Sequencing was carried out using PBMCs. Receptor source: a woman between 50 and 59 years old in good health and CMV-seropositive.

On this clone: Sequence at one end of the junction differs from germline and may be a read error. This rearrangement joins TRBV4-3 to TRBJ1-6, with D unclear. The CDR3 is 13 amino acids. Germline values: CDR1 LGHNA, CDR2 YSLEER. The CDR3, as DNA: TGCGCCAGCAGCCAGGAGTATAGTTCACCCCTCCACTTT. Its protein product is CASSQEYSSPLHF.

The chain links TRBV5-6 to TRBJ2-3; TRBD2 agrees at 15 bases. J lost 3 bases, V lost 3 bases, and 2 bases had no gene match. Germline CDR1 SGHDT, CDR2 YYEEEE. The length of the CDR3 is 16 residues. The CDR3 here is CASSWGTSGGTDTQYF. In nucleotides, the CDR3 is TGTGCCAGCAGCTGGGGGACTAGCGGGGGGACAGATACGCAGTATTTT.

This sequence joins TRBV4-3 and TRBJ2-3, with D possibly being TRBD2 (6 bases). The CDR3 has 13 amino acids. Trimming shortened V by 5 bases and J by 5 bases, and 11 bases separated the two germline ends. Germline CDR1 is LGHNA and CDR2 is YSLEER. The CDR3 nucleotides read TGCGCCAGCAGCTTCGGGCGGGAAGATACGCAGTATTTT. Translated, it gives CASSFGREDTQYF.

This clone was seen a handful of times. The chain has TRBV20-1 and TRBJ1-2, with D perhaps TRBD1 (5 bases). Germline V gene data show CDR1 as DFQATT and CDR2 as SNEGSKA (reference sequence). Trimming took off 4 bases at V and 8 bases at J, with 11 bases between the two ends. This CDR3 spans 11 amino acids. This CDR3 is CSATGRGGYTF. CDR3 nucleotide sequence: TGCAGTGCTACAGGAAGGGGCGGCTACACCTTC.

This clone occurred a few times. The chain's CDR3 is CASTGGFDEQFF. The CDR3 nucleotides are TGTGCCAGCACGGGGGGGTTTGATGAGCAGTTCTTC. The V gene is TRBV6-5, the J gene TRBJ2-1; 8 bases agree with TRBD2. Germline assignment: CDR1 MNHEY and CDR2 SVGAGI. J was trimmed by 8 bases and V by 7 bases; bases with no gene match: 4. The CDR3 has 12 residues.

The chain is built from TRBV6-5 and TRBJ2-2; TRBD2 might be the D (6 bases). The length of the CDR3 is 13 residues. Germline V gene lookup returns CDR1 MNHEY and CDR2 SVGAGI. V lost 5 bases, J lost 5 bases, and 9 bases lay in between. CDR3 DNA sequence: TGTGCCAGCAGTCCAGGGAGGACCGGGGAGCTGTTTTTT. This codes for CASSPGRTGELFF.

This chain links TRBV18 with TRBJ1-4; a weak D match, TRBD1 (6 bases). V was shortened by 2 bases and J by 5 bases, with 9 bases between the two germline ends. CDR1 is KGHSH, CDR2 LQKENI, per germline. There are 14 residues in the CDR3. In nucleotides, the CDR3 is TGTGCCAGCTCACCAAACAGGGCGAATGAAAAACTGTTTTTT. Translated: CASSPNRANEKLFF.

The V call is TRBV25-1, the J call TRBJ1-2, with 7 bases lining up with TRBD1. Germline CDR1 and CDR2: MGHDK and SYGVNS. The CDR3 runs 15 residues. J gave up 2 bases and V 3 bases, and 6 bases lay outside the gene matches. DNA for the CDR3: TGTGCCAGCAGTGAGTCAGGGACAGTGAACTATGGCTACACCTTC. Residues: CASSESGTVNYGYTF.

The chain joins TRBV6-1 to TRBJ2-7; 7 bases map to TRBD1. CDR3 length: 13 amino acids. The ends lost 6 bases at V and 2 bases at J; junction bases unmatched: 4. Germline CDR1 and CDR2: MNHNS and SASEGT. CDR3 in DNA: TGTGCCAGCAGCCACAGGGGAGCCTACGAGCAGTACTTC. This translates into CASSHRGAYEQYF.

The J gene is TRBJ2-7, the V gene TRBV6-6; possible D gene TRBD2, 5 bases. Germline values: CDR1 MNHNY, CDR2 SVGAGI (reference sequence). The CDR3 sequence is 12 residues long. Trimming removed 0 bases from V and 7 bases from J, with 7 bases in between. CDR3: CASSYSRGEQYF. The CDR3 region has the DNA TGTGCCAGCAGTTACTCGAGAGGGGAGCAGTACTTC.

This clone was found a few times. Other DNA sequences in the same sample also yield this CDR3. V and J are TRBV5-6 and TRBJ2-1, with 13 bases identical to TRBD2. CDR1 SGHDT and CDR2 YYEEEE come from the germline V gene. This CDR3 contains 15 residues. V dropped 4 bases and J dropped 5; count of bases not matched to a gene: 3. DNA for the CDR3: TGTGCCAGCAGCCCCGGACTAGCGGGGGACAATGAGCAGTTCTTC. Translation: CASSPGLAGDNEQFF.

The rearrangement joins TRBV10-1 to TRBJ2-1; D is undetermined. Looked up from germline, CDR1 is WNHNN and CDR2 is SYGVQD (reference sequence). The CDR3 has 13 amino acids. Between the trimmed V and J ends, which lost 0 bases and 8 bases, there was a span of 8 bases. The CDR3 DNA reads TGCGCCAGCAGTGAGTCGTACCCGGATGAGCAGTTCTTC. Amino acid sequence: CASSESYPDEQFF.

The chain carries TRBV7-8 and TRBJ2-1; D gene unclear. Germline V gene data show CDR1 as SGHVS and CDR2 as FQNEAQ. Trimming took 3 bases from V and 4 from J, leaving 13 bases between them. The CDR3 has 15 amino acids. The CDR3 nucleotides read TGTGCCAGCAGCTTTGACACCCTGGTGTACAATGAGCAGTTCTTC. Translating it yields CASSFDTLVYNEQFF.

The chain has TRBV10-2 and TRBJ2-1, with TRBD1 matching 7 bases. This CDR3 comprises 13 residues. Germline CDR1 reads WSHSY; CDR2 reads SAAADI. The V and J ends lost 7 bases and 7 bases, in that order; junction bases with no gene match: 7. CDR3 sequence reads: CASTQDRRNEQFF. DNA of the CDR3: TGCGCCAGCACCCAGGACAGGCGAAATGAGCAGTTCTTC.

The chain has TRBV7-2 and TRBJ1-3; TRBD1 is a possible D gene (6 bases). V gave up 3 bases and J gave up 4 bases, with 10 bases separating them. This CDR3 has 14 amino acids. Germline V gives CDR1 SGHTA, CDR2 FQGNSA. In DNA form, the CDR3 reads TGTGCCAGCAGCTTCACAGGGTTGGGAAACACCATATATTTT. Protein product: CASSFTGLGNTIYF.